This T cell receptor beta chain was observed in a study of cytomegalovirus exposure and HLA in healthy donors. Details on this clone: What it binds is not known.

The CDR3 length is 15 residues. CDR1 is SGHNT, CDR2 YENEEA, per germline. J lost 7 bases, V lost 5 bases, and 7 bases had no gene match. This cohort consisted of healthy bone marrow donors. Notes on the study in general: Donors were assumed by presence/absence analyses to have roughly uniform sequencing depth. Segments of the TCR beta V type were, in most cases, productive about 87% or about 30% of the time in an earlier analysis.

Primers included in the PCR were 60 Vbeta and 13 Jbeta primers. Method: immunoSEQ multiplex PCR; TCRdb's copy keeps in-frame clones and lacks some. The data hold some 140,000 clones, with about 68% observed a single time. Specimen: PBMCs. The chain recombines TRBV11-3 with TRBJ2-2; 10 nucleotides align to TRBD1. This receptor was identified in a man in his thirties or forties in good health and CMV-seronegative. In DNA, the CDR3 is TGTGCCAGCAGCCTTGACAGGGGGCTTGGCGGGGAGCTGTTTTTT. This gives the protein CASSLDRGLGGELFF.